This passage covers 29 T cell receptor beta chains from one sample sequenced in a study of CD8 T cells in Susac syndrome. RNA in amounts of about 0.45 to 1 ug was reverse transcribed with random hexamers. TCRdb called the immunoSEQ multiplex PCR reads again in MiXCR, with one record for every CDR3 protein. Found here are 250,000 to 350,000 distinct CDR3 sequences, around 90% of them singletons; the top ten hold about 0.063%. Material: CD4+ T cells from PBMCs. Receptors were obtained from a human donor with multiple sclerosis.

This clonotype has just a few counts. The chain couples TRBV28 to TRBJ1-1; TRBD1 is a possible D gene (6 bases). V was shortened by 4 bases and J by 7 bases, with 25 bases between the two germline ends. CDR3 length: 17 residues. Germline CDR1 reads MDHEN; CDR2 reads SYDVKM. CDR3 in amino acids: CASSSRTDPWGNGEAFF. The CDR3 DNA sequence: TGTGCCAGCAGTTCACGGACAGACCCATGGGGGAATGGTGAAGCTTTCTTT.

The V and J genes are TRBV10-3 and TRBJ2-3; D is perhaps TRBD1 or TRBD2 (5 bases each). The V and J ends lost 0 bases and 2 bases respectively, with 12 bases between them. Germline V gene sequence: CDR1 ENHRY, CDR2 SYGVKD. This CDR3 has 16 residues. The CDR3 DNA is TGTGCCATCAGTGAGTCTGGGGCGGGTGCCACAGATACGCAGTATTTT. This codes for CAISESGAGATDTQYF.

This clonotype was observed a single time. The chain recombines TRBV3-1 with TRBJ1-1; no definite D call. This CDR3 region has 11 residues. Trimming took 4 bases from V and 10 from J, leaving 10 bases between them. From germline, CDR1 is LGHDT and CDR2 YNNKEL (reference sequence). This CDR3 is CASSLGPTAFF. The CDR3 region has the DNA TGTGCCAGCAGCCTCGGACCTACAGCTTTCTTT.

The CDR3 reads CASSLVETAVWGYTF. The DNA of the CDR3 is TGTGCCAGCAGCTTAGTTGAGACAGCAGTATGGGGCTACACCTTC. V and J are TRBV7-9 and TRBJ1-2, with D tentatively TRBD1 (5 bases). Trimming took 1 base from V and 8 from J, leaving 17 bases between them. The CDR3 loop spans 15 amino acids. Germline lookup yields CDR1 SEHNR and CDR2 FQNEAQ (reference sequence).

The chain combines TRBV5-1 with TRBJ2-4; TRBD2 aligns across 13 bases. CDR3 size: 18 residues. Germline trimming cut 2 bases from V and 1 base from J; bases unmatched to any gene: 6. Per germline, CDR1 SGHRS and CDR2 YFSETQ. The DNA for the CDR3 is TGCGCCAGCAGCTTTGGACTAGCGGGAGTTGTGGCCAAAAACATTCAGTACTTC. It specifies CASSFGLAGVVAKNIQYF.

V and J are TRBV2 and TRBJ1-5; tentatively, D is TRBD1 (6 bases). The V end was cut by 11 bases, the J end by 5 bases, with 19 bases between. This CDR3 is 14 amino acids long. Germline V gives CDR1 SNHLY, CDR2 FYNNEI. The CDR3 reads CAGSGGRGDQPQHF. The CDR3 DNA is TGTGCCGGCTCGGGGGGGCGCGGGGATCAGCCCCAGCATTTT. Combining the CDR3 with reference TRBV2 and TRBJ1-5 gives the whole variable domain EPEVTQTPSHQVTQMGQEVILRCVPISNHLYFYWYRQILGQKVEFLVSFYNNEISEKSEIFDDQFSVERPDGSNFTLKIRSTKLEDSAMYFCAGSGGRGDQPQHFGDGTRLSIL.

The rearrangement joins TRBV4-2 to TRBJ2-4; D is perhaps TRBD1 or TRBD2 (5 bases each). This CDR3 is built from 15 residues. Trimming cost V 3 bases and J 4 bases, with 13 bases left between them. From germline, CDR1 is LGHNA and CDR2 YNFKEQ. DNA for the CDR3: TGTGCCAGCAGCCACAGGGAGCTTGAAAAAAACATTCAGTACTTC. This gives the protein CASSHRELEKNIQYF.

J is TRBJ2-7 and V is TRBV3-1, with D uncertain. The V end was cut by 2 bases, the J end by 7 bases, with 12 bases between. CDR3 length equals 13 residues. Germline CDR1 and CDR2: LGHDT and YNNKEL (reference sequence). The DNA of the CDR3 is TGTGCCAGCAGCCAACTCCTCTTGGGAGAGCAGTACTTC. It codes for CASSQLLLGEQYF.

This clonotype has only one observation. The chain joins TRBV12-3 or TRBV12-4 to TRBJ2-5, with TRBD2 matching 9 bases. After removal of 8 bases from V and 4 bases from J, the junction contained 5 bases not matched to a gene. This CDR3 contains 13 residues. The CDR3 is CASGRSGRETQYF. The DNA of the CDR3 is TGTGCCAGCGGACGTAGCGGGAGAGAGACCCAGTACTTC.

The chain has TRBV29-1 and TRBJ2-1; no clear D gene. The germline V and J ends were trimmed by 2 bases and 9 bases, with 5 bases remaining between them. Germline CDR1 reads SQVTM; CDR2 reads ANQGSEA. The CDR3 runs to 10 residues. The CDR3 nucleotides read TGCAGCGTTGAACAGGTTGAGCAGTTCTTC. Amino acids: CSVEQVEQFF.

This sequence joins TRBV27 and TRBJ2-1; 7 bases align to TRBD2. Germline V CDR1 and CDR2: MNHEY, SMNVEV (reference sequence). The CDR3 contains 16 residues. V lost 6 bases to trimming and J lost 8 bases; unmatched junction nucleotides: 16. CDR3 in amino acids: CASRNAGSGGSYEQFF. As DNA, the CDR3 is TGTGCCAGCAGAAACGCGGGGAGTGGCGGGAGTTATGAGCAGTTCTTC.

This chain connects TRBV6-6 to TRBJ1-1; D remains ambiguous. CDR1 is MNHNY and CDR2 is SVGAGI in the germline V gene (reference sequence). V was pared by 6 bases and J by 1 base, with 12 bases between. The CDR3 has 14 residues. This CDR3 reads CASSRGRENTEAFF. CDR3 DNA: TGTGCCAGCAGCCGTGGGCGGGAGAACACTGAAGCTTTCTTT.

The gene calls are TRBV3-1 and TRBJ2-5, with D possibly TRBD2 on 5 matching bases. Looked up from germline, CDR1 is LGHDT and CDR2 is YNNKEL (reference sequence). The CDR3 consists of 11 residues. V lost 8 bases, J lost 9 bases, and 13 bases lay in between. The chain's CDR3 is CASVASSAQYF. In DNA form, the CDR3 reads TGTGCCAGCGTGGCTAGCTCGGCCCAGTACTTC.

This chain joins TRBV6-2 or TRBV6-3 and TRBJ2-1; 7 positions match TRBD2. In germline, CDR1 is MNHEY, CDR2 SVGEGT. The CDR3 runs 12 residues. The V and J ends lost 2 bases and 8 bases, in that order; junction bases with no gene match: 0. The chain's CDR3 is CASSYGRDEQFF. Written as DNA, the CDR3 is TGTGCCAGCAGTTACGGGAGGGATGAGCAGTTCTTC.

As concerns this clonotype: One end of the junction fails to match germline, which may point to a read error. The V and J genes are TRBV19 and TRBJ2-7, with D uncertain. The CDR3 consists of 9 residues. Per germline, CDR1 LNHDA and CDR2 SQIVND (reference sequence). The CDR3 DNA reads TGTGCCAGTAGTATGAGTGACGCCTTC. Translating it yields CASSMSDAF.

The rearrangement uses TRBV7-9 and TRBJ1-4; D gene uncertain. CDR3 size: 15 residues. Germline V gene sequence: CDR1 SEHNR, CDR2 FQNEAQ (reference sequence). Trimming shortened V by 0 bases and J by 8 bases, and 13 bases separated the two germline ends. CDR3 DNA: TGTGCCAGCAGCTTAGCCGGAGCCGGAGGAGAAAAACTGTTTTTT. This translates into CASSLAGAGGEKLFF.

CDR3 sequence reads: CASSTQGSYGYTF. CDR3 nucleotides: TGTGCCAGCAGCACACAGGGAAGCTATGGCTACACCTTC. The chain is built from TRBV12-3 or TRBV12-4 and TRBJ1-2, with D possibly matching TRBD1 (6 bases). This CDR3 is built from 13 residues. Trimming cost V 6 bases and J 4 bases, with 12 bases left between them.

This chain joins TRBV6-1 and TRBJ1-4, with 9 bases fitting TRBD1. Germline CDR1 reads MNHNS; CDR2 reads SASEGT. With 2 bases clipped from V and 3 bases from J, the junction kept 13 bases outside the gene matches. The CDR3 extends over 19 amino acids. This CDR3 reads CASSEIRTGVMYPNEKLFF. CDR3 nucleotide sequence: TGTGCCAGCAGTGAAATCCGGACAGGGGTTATGTACCCTAATGAAAAACTGTTTTTT.

This clonotype was found a few times. The chain links TRBV12-5 to TRBJ2-1, with unresolved D. Germline values: CDR1 LGHNT, CDR2 FRNRAP. V lost 2 bases and J lost 8, with 1 base in between. The CDR3 runs 10 residues. CDR3 DNA: TGTGCTAGTGGTTTGCATGAGCAGTTCTTC. As protein: CASGLHEQFF.

The chain joins TRBV5-1 to TRBJ1-4, with D maybe TRBD1 (5 bases). Deletions cut 0 bases from V and 4 bases from J, with 10 bases between. Germline V lookup: CDR1 SGHRS, CDR2 YFSETQ. The CDR3 sequence is 15 residues long. The CDR3 sequence: CASSLGSGFNEKLFF. CDR3 nucleotides: TGCGCCAGCAGCTTGGGATCAGGGTTTAATGAAAAACTGTTTTTT.

The gene calls are TRBV24-1 and TRBJ2-3; 9 nucleotides line up with TRBD2. After removal of 0 bases from V and 6 bases from J, the junction contained 6 bases not matched to a gene. The CDR3 extends over 16 amino acids. CDR1 is KGHDR, CDR2 SFDVKD, per germline. The CDR3 DNA sequence: TGTGCCACCAGTGATTTGGGAGCGGGGGGCCGCGATACGCAGTATTTT. It encodes CATSDLGAGGRDTQYF.

V usage is TRBV5-1 and J usage is TRBJ2-7; a possible D gene is TRBD2 (6 bases). Germline V gene sequence: CDR1 SGHRS, CDR2 YFSETQ. Trimming cost V 0 bases and J 6 bases, with 13 bases left between them. CDR3 length equals 14 residues. The CDR3 protein is CASSLAGGALEQYF. The CDR3 DNA sequence: TGCGCCAGCAGCTTGGCCGGGGGAGCTCTCGAGCAGTACTTC.

The CDR3 region has the DNA TGTGCCAGCACTCTTACAGATACGCAGTATTTT. Translating it yields CASTLTDTQYF. The chain combines TRBV2 with TRBJ2-3, with unresolved D. This CDR3 contains 11 residues. With 7 bases removed from V and 3 bases from J, the gap between germline ends came to 5 bases. Looked up from germline, CDR1 is SNHLY and CDR2 is FYNNEI. The whole variable domain, remainder taken from reference TRBV2 and TRBJ2-3, is EPEVTQTPSHQVTQMGQEVILRCVPISNHLYFYWYRQILGQKVEFLVSFYNNEISEKSEIFDDQFSVERPDGSNFTLKIRSTKLEDSAMYFCASTLTDTQYFGPGTRLTVL.

The chain carries TRBV15 and TRBJ2-5; TRBD1 is a possible D gene (5 bases). This CDR3 contains 16 residues. Germline V gene data show CDR1 as LNHNV and CDR2 as YYDKDF (reference sequence). V lost 1 base to trimming and J lost 4 bases, with 16 bases between them. The DNA of the CDR3 is TGTGCCACCAGCAGAGCCACTGCAAGGGGCCGAGAGACCCAGTACTTC. Translation: CATSRATARGRETQYF.

The chain employs TRBV9 and TRBJ1-1; D remains ambiguous. V was cut by 3 bases and J by 3 bases, with 9 bases left in between. CDR1 SGDLS and CDR2 YYNGEE come from the germline V gene. CDR3 size: 13 residues. CDR3 DNA: TGTGCCAGCAGCGGTTGGCGGGACACTGAAGCTTTCTTT. This sequence encodes CASSGWRDTEAFF.

The chain is built from TRBV11-2 and TRBJ1-2, with D hard to call. The CDR3 is 13 residues long. CDR1 is SGHAT and CDR2 is FQNNGV in the germline V gene. Trimming left V 1 base short and J 2 bases short, with 5 bases between. The CDR3 coding sequence is TGTGCCAGCAGCTTAGCCACCAACTATGGCTACACCTTC. Translated, it gives CASSLATNYGYTF.

The chain recombines TRBV3-1 with TRBJ1-5, with D hard to call. From germline, CDR1 is LGHDT and CDR2 YNNKEL (reference sequence). The CDR3 totals 15 residues. V lost 1 base to trimming and J lost 4 bases, with 11 bases between them. CDR3 in DNA: TGTGCCAGCAGCCAAGCGGCCGGTAGGAATCAGCCCCAGCATTTT. Its translation is CASSQAAGRNQPQHF.

This chain connects TRBV7-9 to TRBJ2-1, with TRBD2 matching over 9 bases. The CDR3 runs to 15 residues. Looked up from germline, CDR1 is SEHNR and CDR2 is FQNEAQ (reference sequence). V was pared by 3 bases and J by 6 bases, with 6 bases of the junction left unmatched. The CDR3, as DNA: TGTGCCAGCAGCTTTAGAACTAGCGGGCCCAATGAGCAGTTCTTC. Its protein is CASSFRTSGPNEQFF.

The rearrangement links TRBV4-1 to TRBJ1-2; D is undetermined. Between the trimmed V and J ends, which lost 2 bases and 5 bases, there was a span of 12 bases. Germline V lookup: CDR1 MGHRA, CDR2 YSYEKL. The CDR3 spans 14 residues. Here the CDR3 DNA reads TGCGCCAGCAGCCAAACCCCCGATCCGTATGGCTACACCTTC. This translates into CASSQTPDPYGYTF.